These T cell receptor beta chains were read from a single sample in a study of cytomegalovirus exposure and HLA in healthy donors. Only in-frame clones appear in the TCRdb table, and some are missing; sequencing was by immunoSEQ multiplex PCR. This table has under 65,000 clones, 89% appearing once. Sequenced input: PBMCs. The receptors come from a woman aged 18-29 years in good health and CMV-seropositive. Each CDR3 is given with its conserved first and last residue. A D gene is named only where the DNA matches it firmly. Size is stated for part of the rows, as once, few or many counts, or as a class when the clone is expanded.

.	TRBV5-6	TRBJ2-5	.	TGTGCCAGCAGCTTAGGACAGCGGCAAGAGACCCAGTACTTC	CASSLGQRQETQYF
once	TRBV19	TRBJ2-2	.	TGTGCCAGTAGTATCCAGGGCAGCAAGAACACCGGGGAGCTGTTTTTT	CASSIQGSKNTGELFF
.	TRBV30	TRBJ1-1	.	TGTGCCTGGAGTGTACAGCCTTACACTGAAGCTTTCTTT	CAWSVQPYTEAFF
.	TRBV19	TRBJ2-3	.	TGTGCCAGTACGGCAGGGAACACAGATACGCAGTATTTT	CASTAGNTDTQYF
.	TRBV6-5	TRBJ2-2	.	TGTGCCAGCAGGAGAACCAGGGGAAGGGGGGAGCTGTTTTTT	CASRRTRGRGELFF
.	TRBV5-6	TRBJ2-5	.	TGTGCCAGCAGCTTGGCAGGGGCAGGCCAAGAGACCCAGTACTTC	CASSLAGAGQETQYF
.	TRBV6-5	TRBJ1-1	.	TGTGCCAGCACCCGAGGGGAGGCAAACACTGAAGCTTTCTTT	CASTRGEANTEAFF
.	TRBV19	TRBJ2-2	.	TGTGCCATCTTGGACAAAAACACCGGGGAGCTGTTTTTT	CAILDKNTGELFF
.	TRBV9	TRBJ2-6	.	TGTGCCAGCAGCGTAACATCTGGGGCCAACGTCCTGACTTTC	CASSVTSGANVLTF
few	TRBV6-5	TRBJ1-5	.	TGTGCCAGCAGCCAGCGGGGGAGGCAGCCCCAGCATTTT	CASSQRGRQPQHF
.	TRBV6-5	TRBJ2-1	.	TGTGCCAGCAGTATACAGGGCAATGAGCAGTTCTTC	CASSIQGNEQFF